The next 9 T cell receptor beta chains were all read from a single sample in a study of blood T cell repertoires in COVID-19. Data came from immunoSEQ multiplex PCR; TCRdb stores just in-frame clones and leaves some out. The sample lists about 300,000 clones; 65% to 90% were seen once. Input material: PBMCs or T cells enriched from blood (not recorded which). The receptors were gathered from a woman aged 18-35 years who had recovered from COVID-19.

The chain uses TRBV11-2 and TRBJ1-1; 8 bases are shared with TRBD1. Unmatched junction bases numbered 5, after V lost 4 bases and J lost 1 base. The CDR3 has 15 residues. In germline, CDR1 is SGHAT, CDR2 FQNNGV. The CDR3 DNA follows: TGTGCCAGCAGCTCCACAGGGGGGAAGAACACTGAAGCTTTCTTT. Amino acids: CASSSTGGKNTEAFF.

The chain links TRBV10-3 to TRBJ2-2; 10 bases are shared with TRBD2. Germline V gene sequence: CDR1 ENHRY, CDR2 SYGVKD. V lost 5 bases and J lost 7; bases outside the gene matches: 7. This CDR3 is 15 amino acids long. CDR3 region: CAISMGLATGGELFF. CDR3 in DNA: TGTGCCATCAGTATGGGACTAGCGACCGGCGGGGAGCTGTTTTTT.

The chain has TRBV11-2 and TRBJ2-5; a possible D gene is TRBD2 (6 bases). The germline CDR1 and CDR2 sequences are SGHAT and FQNNGV. The CDR3 length is 14 residues. The ends were cut back, 2 bases at V and 5 bases at J, with 12 bases in the middle. Here the CDR3 reads CASSLILGGETQYF. In DNA, the CDR3 is TGTGCCAGCAGCTTAATACTTGGGGGGGAGACCCAGTACTTC.

The gene calls are TRBV24-1 and TRBJ2-3; 7 bases map to TRBD2. After removal of 3 bases from V and 2 bases from J, the junction contained 4 bases not matched to a gene. The CDR3 has 15 amino acids. The germline gives CDR1 KGHDR, CDR2 SFDVKD. The CDR3 DNA reads as TGTGCCACCAGTGATCCGACTAGCCCCACAGATACGCAGTATTTT. Its translation is CATSDPTSPTDTQYF.

This chain links TRBV18 with TRBJ2-7; 8 bases match TRBD1. The V gene end was trimmed by 0 bases and the J gene end by 3 bases; junction bases not matched to a gene: 7. This CDR3 spans 16 amino acids. Germline CDR1 reads KGHSH; CDR2 reads LQKENI. The CDR3 loop reads CASSPPGAGGGYEQYF. CDR3 DNA: TGTGCCAGCTCACCACCGGGGGCAGGGGGCGGCTACGAGCAGTACTTC. Drawing the rest from reference TRBV18 and TRBJ2-7, the complete variable domain is NAGVMQNPRHLVRRRGQEARLRCSPMKGHSHVYWYRQLPEEGLKFMVYLQKENIIDESGMPKERFSAEFPKEGPSILRIQQVVRGDSAAYFCASSPPGAGGGYEQYFGPGTRLTVT.

The rearrangement uses TRBV10-3 and TRBJ1-5; D possibly corresponds to TRBD1 (6 bases). The CDR3 spans 15 residues. The V gene lost 0 bases and the J gene lost 4 bases, with 10 bases spanning the gap. The germline gives CDR1 ENHRY, CDR2 SYGVKD. In DNA, the CDR3 is TGTGCCATCAGTGAGTCGACGAGGGGGAATCAGCCCCAGCATTTT. Encoded protein: CAISESTRGNQPQHF.

This clone was seen a single time. The rearrangement joins TRBV7-9 to TRBJ2-4; possible D gene TRBD2, 6 bases. This CDR3 contains 14 residues. Germline CDR1 and CDR2: SEHNR and FQNEAQ (reference sequence). V was clipped by 6 bases and J by 1 base, with 10 bases between them. The CDR3 coding sequence is TGTGCCAGCAGGTCGGGGGAGGCCAAAAACATTCAGTACTTC. Translation gives CASRSGEAKNIQYF. The full variable domain, its missing parts supplied by reference TRBV7-9 and TRBJ2-4, is DTGVSQNPRHKITKRGQNVTFRCDPISEHNRLYWYRQTLGQGPEFLTYFQNEAQLEKSRLLSDRFSAERPKGSFSTLEIQRTEQGDSAMYLCASRSGEAKNIQYFGAGTRLSVL.

This chain connects TRBV5-4 to TRBJ1-4; 7 nucleotides match TRBD1. Germline V gives CDR1 SGHNT, CDR2 YYREEE (reference sequence). With 7 bases clipped from V and 2 bases from J, the junction kept 5 bases outside the gene matches. The CDR3 loop spans 14 amino acids. In DNA form, the CDR3 reads TGTGCCAGCTCCCGACAGGGCACTAATGAAAAACTGTTTTTT. It specifies CASSRQGTNEKLFF.

The table lists this clone with a few counts. This rearrangement joins TRBV12-3 or TRBV12-4 to TRBJ2-5; 9 bases map to TRBD1. V was clipped by 5 bases and J by 4 bases; unmatched bases: 2. This CDR3 has 13 amino acids. The CDR3 sequence is CASSQTGGETQYF. The DNA of the CDR3 is TGTGCCAGCAGTCAGACAGGGGGAGAGACCCAGTACTTC.